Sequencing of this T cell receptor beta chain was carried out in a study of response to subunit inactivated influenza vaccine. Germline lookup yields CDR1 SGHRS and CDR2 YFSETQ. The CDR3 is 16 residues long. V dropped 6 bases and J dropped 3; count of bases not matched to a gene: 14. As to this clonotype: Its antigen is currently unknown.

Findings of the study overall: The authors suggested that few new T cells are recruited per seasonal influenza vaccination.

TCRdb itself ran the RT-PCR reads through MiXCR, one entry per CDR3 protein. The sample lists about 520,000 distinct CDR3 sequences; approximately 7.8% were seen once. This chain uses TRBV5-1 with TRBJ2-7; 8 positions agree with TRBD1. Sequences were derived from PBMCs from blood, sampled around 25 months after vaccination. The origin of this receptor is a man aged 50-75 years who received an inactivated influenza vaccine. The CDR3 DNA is TGCGCCAGCACTTTTAACGCCGGGACAGGAGACTACGAGCAGTACTTC. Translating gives CASTFNAGTGDYEQYF.